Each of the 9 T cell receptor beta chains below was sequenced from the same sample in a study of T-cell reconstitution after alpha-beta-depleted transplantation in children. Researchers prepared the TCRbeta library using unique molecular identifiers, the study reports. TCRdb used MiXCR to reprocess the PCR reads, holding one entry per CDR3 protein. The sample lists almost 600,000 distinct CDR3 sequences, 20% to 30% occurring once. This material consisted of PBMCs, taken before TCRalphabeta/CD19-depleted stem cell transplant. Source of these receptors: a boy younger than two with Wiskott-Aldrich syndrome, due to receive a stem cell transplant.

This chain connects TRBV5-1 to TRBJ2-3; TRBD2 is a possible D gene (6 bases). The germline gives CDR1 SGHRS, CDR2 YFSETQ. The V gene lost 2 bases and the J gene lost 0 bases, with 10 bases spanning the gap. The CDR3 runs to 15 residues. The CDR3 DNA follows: TGCGCCAGCAGCTTAGGGACTTATAGCACAGATACGCAGTATTTT. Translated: CASSLGTYSTDTQYF. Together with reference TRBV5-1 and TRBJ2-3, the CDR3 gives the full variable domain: KAGVTQTPRYLIKTRGQQVTLSCSPISGHRSVSWYQQTPGQGLQFLFEYFSETQRNKGNFPGRFSGRQFSNSRSEMNVSTLELGDSALYLCASSLGTYSTDTQYFGPGTRLTVL.

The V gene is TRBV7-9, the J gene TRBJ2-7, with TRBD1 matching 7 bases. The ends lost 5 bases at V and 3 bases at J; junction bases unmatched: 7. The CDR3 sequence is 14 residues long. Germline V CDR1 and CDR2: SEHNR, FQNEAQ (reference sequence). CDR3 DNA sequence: TGTGCCAGCAGCCTGGGACAGTATTACTACGAGCAGTACTTC. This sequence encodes CASSLGQYYYEQYF. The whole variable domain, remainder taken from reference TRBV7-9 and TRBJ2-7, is DTGVSQNPRHKITKRGQNVTFRCDPISEHNRLYWYRQTLGQGPEFLTYFQNEAQLEKSRLLSDRFSAERPKGSFSTLEIQRTEQGDSAMYLCASSLGQYYYEQYFGPGTRLTVT.

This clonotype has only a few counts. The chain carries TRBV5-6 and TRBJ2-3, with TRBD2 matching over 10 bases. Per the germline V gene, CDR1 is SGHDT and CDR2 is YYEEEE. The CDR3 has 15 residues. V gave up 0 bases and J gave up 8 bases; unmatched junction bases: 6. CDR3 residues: CASSLEGLAGVTQYF. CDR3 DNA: TGTGCCAGCAGCTTGGAAGGCCTAGCGGGAGTTACGCAGTATTTT. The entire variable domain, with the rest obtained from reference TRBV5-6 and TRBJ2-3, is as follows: DAGVTQSPTHLIKTRGQQVTLRCSPKSGHDTVSWYQQALGQGPQFIFQYYEEEERQRGNFPDRFSGHQFPNYSSELNVNALLLGDSALYLCASSLEGLAGVTQYFGPGTRLTVL.

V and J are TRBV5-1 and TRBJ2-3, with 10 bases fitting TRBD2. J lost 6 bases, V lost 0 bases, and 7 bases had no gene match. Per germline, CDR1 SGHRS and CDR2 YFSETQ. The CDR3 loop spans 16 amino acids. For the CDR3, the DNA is TGCGCCAGCAGCTTGGGGCTAGCGGGAGCGCGGGATACGCAGTATTTT. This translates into CASSLGLAGARDTQYF.

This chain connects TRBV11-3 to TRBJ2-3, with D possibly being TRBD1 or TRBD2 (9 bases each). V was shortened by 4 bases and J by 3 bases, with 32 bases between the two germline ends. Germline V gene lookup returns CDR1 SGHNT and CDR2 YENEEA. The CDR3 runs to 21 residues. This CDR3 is CASSSRDRVRTSGWITDTQYF. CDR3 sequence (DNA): TGTGCCAGCAGCTCCCGGGACAGGGTCCGAACTAGCGGGTGGATAACAGATACGCAGTATTTT.

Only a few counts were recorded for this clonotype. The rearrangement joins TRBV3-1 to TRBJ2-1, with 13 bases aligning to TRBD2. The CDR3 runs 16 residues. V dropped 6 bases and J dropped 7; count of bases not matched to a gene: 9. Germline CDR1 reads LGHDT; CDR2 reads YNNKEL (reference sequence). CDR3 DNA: TGTGCCAGCAGTCCCCTTAGACTAGCGGGAGGTAATGAGCAGTTCTTC. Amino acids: CASSPLRLAGGNEQFF.

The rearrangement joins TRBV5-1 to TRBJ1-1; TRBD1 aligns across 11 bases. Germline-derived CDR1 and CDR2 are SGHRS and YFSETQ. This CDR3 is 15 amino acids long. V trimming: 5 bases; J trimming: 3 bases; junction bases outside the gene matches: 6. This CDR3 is CASRSGQGVYTEAFF. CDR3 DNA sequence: TGCGCCAGCAGGTCGGGACAGGGGGTATACACTGAAGCTTTCTTT.

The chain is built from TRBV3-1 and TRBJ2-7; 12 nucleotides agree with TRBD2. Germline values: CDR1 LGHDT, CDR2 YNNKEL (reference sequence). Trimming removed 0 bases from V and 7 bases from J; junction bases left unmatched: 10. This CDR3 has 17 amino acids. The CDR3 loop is CASSQDYPSGRAYEQYF. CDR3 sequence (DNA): TGTGCCAGCAGCCAAGATTACCCTAGCGGGAGGGCGTATGAGCAGTACTTC.

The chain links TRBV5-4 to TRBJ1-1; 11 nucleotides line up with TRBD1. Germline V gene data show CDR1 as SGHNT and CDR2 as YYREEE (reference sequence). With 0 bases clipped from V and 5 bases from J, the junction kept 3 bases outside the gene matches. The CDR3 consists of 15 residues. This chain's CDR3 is CASSLEGQGETEAFF. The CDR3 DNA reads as TGTGCCAGCAGCTTGGAGGGACAGGGGGAAACTGAAGCTTTCTTT.